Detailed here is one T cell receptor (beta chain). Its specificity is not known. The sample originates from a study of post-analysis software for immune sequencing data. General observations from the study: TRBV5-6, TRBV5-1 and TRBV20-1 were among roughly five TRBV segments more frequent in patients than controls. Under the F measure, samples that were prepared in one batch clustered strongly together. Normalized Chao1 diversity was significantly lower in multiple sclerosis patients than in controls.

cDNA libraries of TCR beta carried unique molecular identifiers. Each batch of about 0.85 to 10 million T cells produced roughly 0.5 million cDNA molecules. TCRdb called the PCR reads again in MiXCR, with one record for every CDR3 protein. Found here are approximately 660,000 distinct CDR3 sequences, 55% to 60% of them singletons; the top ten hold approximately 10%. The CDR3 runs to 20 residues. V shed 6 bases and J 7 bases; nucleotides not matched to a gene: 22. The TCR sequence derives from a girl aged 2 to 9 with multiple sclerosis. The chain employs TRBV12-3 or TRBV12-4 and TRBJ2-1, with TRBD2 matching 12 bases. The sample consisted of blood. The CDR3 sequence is CASSLTLGTSGQDAPNEQFF. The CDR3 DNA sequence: TGTGCCAGCAGCCTTACCCTCGGGACTAGCGGGCAGGATGCGCCTAATGAGCAGTTCTTC.